This entry lists 18 T cell receptor beta chains sequenced from one sample in a study of Graves' ophthalmopathy and Graves' hyperthyroidism (dated by TCRdb to about 2018). TCRdb records Illumina HiSeq 2000 as the sequencer. For repertoire sequencing, TCR beta CDR3 regions were amplified from RNA transcripts. HTBI primers and the Qiagen OneStep RT-PCR kit were used in a first-round RT-PCR, which was followed by a second-round multiplex PCR, size selection and purification. TCRdb's own reprocessing of the public reads used fastp at Q25 and MiXCR and kept productive beta chains. CDR3 protein sequences are deduplicated, and each keeps its most common genes and DNA. The sample profile shows some 400,000 distinct CDR3 sequences; approximately 20% of them were found once. Roughly 1.5% of the sample comes from the top ten. Material: peripheral blood. The receptors stem from a woman between 18 and 29 years old with Graves' ophthalmopathy. Donor details come from another sample of the same person, matched by shared clones.

This clonotype was picked up many times. The CDR3, as DNA: TGTGCCAGCAATCCCGACGGGGCCGCTTTTCGGGAGACCCAGTACTTC. Residues: CASNPDGAAFRETQYF. This chain uses TRBV6-1 with TRBJ2-5; tentatively, D is TRBD1 or TRBD2 (5 bases each). The V gene lost 7 bases and the J gene lost 5 bases, with 23 bases spanning the gap. CDR1 is MNHNS and CDR2 is SASEGT in the germline V gene. The CDR3 runs to 16 residues.

This clonotype appeared many times. Here the CDR3 DNA reads TGTGCCAGCAGCATCAGACCCTGGGGGTATTCCGGGGAGCTGTTTTTT. Protein: CASSIRPWGYSGELFF. The chain joins TRBV12-3 or TRBV12-4 to TRBJ2-2; perhaps D is TRBD1 or TRBD2 (5 bases each). The V end lost 6 bases, the J end lost 6 bases, and 20 bases lay between the germline ends. The CDR3 consists of 16 residues.

Worth noting for this clonotype: A clone one base away is much larger, so this may be a read error. The J gene is TRBJ2-2, the V gene TRBV6-2 or TRBV6-3; TRBD2 is a possible D gene (6 bases). Per germline, CDR1 MNHEY and CDR2 SVGEGT. V was pared by 5 bases and J by 6 bases, with 25 bases between. The CDR3 is 18 amino acids. CDR3 in amino acids: CASSHPGRDPGGAGELFF. The CDR3 coding sequence is TGTGCCAGCAGTCACCCGGGGCGGGACCCAGGAGGAGCCGGGGAGCTGTTTTTT.

In its sample, this clonotype was seen many times. The V and J genes are TRBV12-3 or TRBV12-4 and TRBJ1-1; TRBD1 agrees at 8 bases. The CDR3 is 14 amino acids. The V and J ends lost 5 bases and 5 bases, in that order; junction bases with no gene match: 7. Written as DNA, the CDR3 is TGTGCCAGCAGTATATGGACAGGGTGGACTGAAGCTTTCTTT. This translates into CASSIWTGWTEAFF.

This clonotype was counted ten times or more. This chain uses TRBV4-1 with TRBJ1-3; TRBD1 matches at 10 bases. The germline V gene encodes CDR1 MGHRA and CDR2 YSYEKL. J was trimmed by 4 bases and V by 1 base; bases with no gene match: 4. The CDR3 has 16 amino acids. CDR3 protein: CASSQGDRGLGNTIYF. DNA for the CDR3: TGCGCCAGCAGCCAAGGTGACAGGGGGCTCGGAAACACCATATATTTT.

Many counts were recorded for this clonotype. V is TRBV28 and J is TRBJ1-1; D unclear. Germline V lookup: CDR1 MDHEN, CDR2 SYDVKM. This CDR3 comprises 14 residues. Between the trimmed V and J ends, which lost 4 bases and 4 bases, there was a span of 13 bases. CDR3 in amino acids: CASSYPLWSTEAFF. The CDR3 bases are TGTGCCAGCAGTTATCCACTTTGGAGCACTGAAGCTTTCTTT.

This clonotype was seen at least ten times. The V and J genes are TRBV9 and TRBJ2-7; possibly TRBD1 for D (6 bases). CDR1 is SGDLS, CDR2 YYNGEE, per germline. Trimming removed 3 bases from V and 1 base from J, with 11 bases in between. The CDR3 runs 14 residues. In nucleotides, the CDR3 is TGTGCCAGCAGCGGTAGGGACATTTCCTACGAGCAGTACTTC. Translating it yields CASSGRDISYEQYF.

The rearrangement links TRBV6-2 or TRBV6-3 to TRBJ1-2, with 8 bases matching TRBD1. The CDR3 is made up of 16 amino acids. CDR1 MNHEY and CDR2 SVGEGT come from the germline V gene. Unmatched junction bases numbered 10, after V lost 2 bases and J lost 5 bases. The CDR3 bases are TGTGCCAGCAGTTACCTCGGGGGACAGGCCCGATATGGCTACACCTTC. Amino acid sequence: CASSYLGGQARYGYTF.

The genes are TRBV12-3 or TRBV12-4 and TRBJ2-7; 9 nucleotides line up with TRBD1. After removal of 3 bases from V and 7 bases from J, the junction contained 13 bases not matched to a gene. This CDR3 is 16 amino acids long. The CDR3 sequence: CASSLGTGGLSEEQYF. The CDR3 DNA reads as TGTGCCAGCAGTTTGGGTACAGGGGGCTTGTCGGAAGAGCAGTACTTC.

Worth noting for this clonotype: A clone one base away is much larger, so this may be a read error. This chain joins TRBV18 and TRBJ1-1; no clear D gene. The CDR3 length is 14 residues. Germline CDR1 reads KGHSH; CDR2 reads LQKENI. CDR3 DNA sequence: TGTGTCAGCTCACCACCGGGCGCGGGAACTGAAGCTTTCTTT. Protein sequence: CVSSPPGAGTEAFF.

This clonotype was seen at least ten times. The V gene is TRBV7-2, the J gene TRBJ2-5, with 7 bases aligning to TRBD2. Looked up from germline, CDR1 is SGHTA and CDR2 is FQGNSA. The V segment lost 8 bases and the J segment 5 bases; nucleotides outside the gene matches: 14. This CDR3 is 15 amino acids long. Here the CDR3 DNA reads TGTGCCAGCGGGGGGGTCAGGGCCGATGGGGAGACCCAGTACTTC. Translation gives CASGGVRADGETQYF.

This clonotype came up many times. V gene TRBV19 combines with J gene TRBJ1-1; no clear D. The CDR3 contains 13 residues. The V end was cut by 2 bases, the J end by 1 base, with 5 bases between. CDR1 is LNHDA and CDR2 is SQIVND in the germline V gene (reference sequence). CDR3 bases: TGTGCCAGTAGTATATCGGGGAACACTGAAGCTTTCTTT. This gives the protein CASSISGNTEAFF.

In this sample, this clonotype turned up many times. The junction shows a germline mismatch at one end, possibly a read error. J is TRBJ2-5 and V is TRBV27; D is possibly TRBD1 (5 bases). In germline, CDR1 is MNHEY, CDR2 SMNVEV (reference sequence). The CDR3 has 13 amino acids. The CDR3 nucleotides read TGTGCCAGCAGCCGAAAGACAGAAGAGGCCCAGTACTTC. Its translation is CASSRKTEEAQYF.

This clonotype came up many times. The CDR3: CASGLVRNQPQHF. DNA for the CDR3: TGTGCTAGTGGTTTGGTAAGGAATCAGCCCCAGCATTTT. The V gene is TRBV12-5, the J gene TRBJ1-5; D call uncertain. Per germline, CDR1 LGHNT and CDR2 FRNRAP. The CDR3 has 13 residues. The V gene lost 0 bases and the J gene lost 4 bases, with 4 bases spanning the gap.

This clonotype was detected ten times or more. The chain employs TRBV5-1 and TRBJ1-1, with D tentatively TRBD1 (5 bases). Germline assignment: CDR1 SGHRS and CDR2 YFSETQ. V shed 0 bases and J shed 3 bases, with 9 bases lying between them. CDR3 length: 14 residues. CDR3 sequence: CASSLGLGDTEAFF. CDR3 bases: TGCGCCAGCAGCTTGGGACTGGGGGACACTGAAGCTTTCTTT. Combining the CDR3 with reference TRBV5-1 and TRBJ1-1 gives the whole variable domain KAGVTQTPRYLIKTRGQQVTLSCSPISGHRSVSWYQQTPGQGLQFLFEYFSETQRNKGNFPGRFSGRQFSNSRSEMNVSTLELGDSALYLCASSLGLGDTEAFFGQGTRLTVV.

This clonotype was recorded many times. The J gene is TRBJ1-2, the V gene TRBV4-1; D is perhaps TRBD1 (6 bases). V gave up 4 bases and J gave up 8 bases, with 11 bases separating them. The germline V gene has CDR1 MGHRA and CDR2 YSYEKL. The CDR3 is 12 residues long. Here the CDR3 DNA reads TGCGCCAGCAGCCCGGGGACACGCGGCTACACCTTC. Translation gives CASSPGTRGYTF.

This clonotype was observed a few times. CDR3 nucleotides: TGTGCCAGCAGTTATGGATTTTCCCACAATGAGCAGTTCTTC. Protein: CASSYGFSHNEQFF. This sequence joins TRBV6-2 or TRBV6-3 and TRBJ2-1; D remains ambiguous. Trimming took off 3 bases at V and 5 bases at J, with 11 bases between the two ends. The germline V gene has CDR1 MNHEY and CDR2 SVGEGT. The CDR3 runs to 14 residues.

This clonotype was picked up many times. This rearrangement joins TRBV7-2 to TRBJ2-7; tentative D call: TRBD1 (5 bases). CDR3 size: 16 residues. Trimming took off 4 bases at V and 0 bases at J, with 16 bases between the two ends. The germline CDR1 and CDR2 sequences are SGHTA and FQGNSA. CDR3 sequence reads: CASSSHTGYPSYEQYF. The CDR3, as DNA: TGTGCCAGCAGCTCGCACACAGGATACCCCTCCTACGAGCAGTACTTC.